Listed below are T cell receptor beta chains from one sample, sequenced in a study of shared clonotypes between healthy human individuals. The assay was immunoSEQ multiplex PCR, and TCRdb's table has in-frame clones only and misses some. The repertoire has around 2,000,000 clones, roughly 96% of them found once; the top ten carry 0.13%. The sequencing sample was made of naive CD4+ T cells sorted from blood. The source is a man between 18 and 35 years old in good health. CDR3s include the opening cysteine and the closing phenylalanine or tryptophan.

v_call,cdr3_aa
TRBV27,CASSFGGGKASYNSPLHF
TRBV10-3,CASGLAEGTGELFF
TRBV19,CASSIDTNYGYTF
TRBV7-8,CATQGQETQYF
TRBV7-7,CASSLGSWGLAGGYEQFF
TRBV7-2,CASSSLGSTEAFF
TRBV29-1,CSVEDSTKGYTF
TRBV2,CASTTGTSGRGTDTQYF
TRBV6-1,CASSPGQAGDQPQHF
TRBV19,CASALGSYSPLHF
TRBV5-1,CASSAGQSNEKLFF
TRBV5-4,CASSFPTGGIIGYTF
TRBV7-9,CASSPGTGPYEQYF